This T cell receptor beta chain was identified in a study of T cell responses to AZD1222 COVID-19 vaccine. Produced via immunoSEQ multiplex PCR; TCRdb's table is partial and in-frame only. The sample has around 130,000 clones, about 86% seen once; the top ten hold less than 15%. Comments on this clone: Its specificity is not known.

The trim removed 5 bases at V and 6 bases at J, leaving 9 bases unmatched. Germline assignment: CDR1 MNHEY and CDR2 SVGAGI. The CDR3 consists of 14 residues. Study-wide points: Unmutated variant regions are reportedly targeted by nearly half of spike-specific TCRs. Donors were mostly white British, more females; clonal diversity possibly underestimated. Vaccine-related CD4 TCRs covered spike, predominating at 160-218 and 743-854.

The material was peripheral blood, obtained on day 0 of AZD1222 vaccination. The source is an adult in good health. The chain recombines TRBV6-5 with TRBJ1-2, with 7 bases fitting TRBD1. The CDR3 spells CASSKRQGYHGYTF. In nucleotides, the CDR3 is TGTGCCAGCAGTAAAAGACAGGGTTATCATGGCTACACCTTC.